This TCR beta chain is drawn from a study of blood T cells in healthy people across ages. The study's findings and limits: Compared with aged donors, long-lived donors showed fewer expanded clones, suggesting selection.

The authors ran a second PCR of roughly 6 to 12 cycles using a sample-barcoded 5' primer and a J-beta primer mix. MiXCR, applied by TCRdb to the 5' RACE reads, yields one record per CDR3 protein. The repertoire holds around 2 million distinct CDR3 sequences, with approximately 40% as singletons. A remark on this clonotype: The target antigen is unknown.

Total RNA, at least 5.5 micrograms per sample, was extracted from PBMCs. The CDR3 is made up of 13 amino acids. Germline V gene lookup returns CDR1 DFQATT and CDR2 SNEGSKA (reference sequence). V dropped 3 bases and J dropped 8 bases, with 16 bases sitting between them. Specimen: blood. The genes are TRBV20-1 and TRBJ1-1, with D unclear. The TCR originated in a human donor in good health. DNA of the CDR3: TGCAGTGCTAGTGAGTACCCGACGTCAGAAGCTTTCTTT. Amino acid sequence: CSASEYPTSEAFF.